These 21 T cell receptor beta chains were sequenced from one sample in a study of regulatory T cells in long-lasting Graves disease. Documented time point: persistent/refractory GD, antithyroid drugs over 5 years with positive TRAb. Preparation of the TCR library used RNA extracted from PBMCs. Construction of the TCR beta libraries employed iRepertoire HTBI primers in conjunction with Arm-PCR of CDR3 regions. From the multiplex PCR reads, TCRdb called clonotypes with MiXCR, one entry per CDR3 protein. The sample carries roughly 400,000 distinct CDR3 sequences, 21% recorded once. This specimen consisted of peripheral blood mononuclear cells (PBMCs), obtained when the disease was refractory, from a patient treated with antithyroid drugs. The receptor set was obtained from a female donor with Graves disease.

Turning to this clonotype: A single base separates this from a much larger clone, so it may be a read error. This chain links TRBV6-9 with TRBJ2-5, with D possibly being TRBD2 (6 bases). The V and J ends lost 3 bases and 11 bases respectively, with 19 bases between them. Germline CDR1 MNHGY, CDR2 SVAAGI. The CDR3 extends over 14 amino acids. The CDR3 DNA reads as TGTGCCAGCAGTTACCGGGAGAGCGTAGGGGAGCAGTACTTC. It encodes CASSYRESVGEQYF.

CDR3 protein: CASSISTTGRNIQYF. DNA for the CDR3: TGTGCCAGTAGTATCTCAACGACAGGGCGGAACATTCAGTACTTC. V gene TRBV19 combines with J gene TRBJ2-4; 7 bases agree with TRBD1. Germline CDR1 is LNHDA and CDR2 is SQIVND (reference sequence). The ends lost 3 bases at V and 7 bases at J; junction bases unmatched: 9. The CDR3 totals 15 residues.

The V and J genes are TRBV6-2 or TRBV6-3 and TRBJ2-1; 9 positions agree with TRBD1. The V gene end was trimmed by 6 bases and the J gene end by 9 bases; junction bases not matched to a gene: 9. The V gene's germline CDR1 is MNHEY and CDR2 SVGEGT. The CDR3 runs 14 residues. The DNA for the CDR3 is TGTGCCAGCAGGCAACCGGGACAGGGTGGTGAGCAGTTCTTC. Its protein is CASRQPGQGGEQFF.

This clonotype was seen only a few times. The chain uses TRBV27 and TRBJ2-2, with D unresolved. V was pared by 5 bases and J by 2 bases, with 9 bases between. In germline, CDR1 is MNHEY, CDR2 SMNVEV (reference sequence). The CDR3 has 14 residues. The CDR3 protein is CASSPLANTGELFF. The CDR3 region has the DNA TGTGCCAGCAGTCCCCTGGCAAACACCGGGGAGCTGTTTTTT.

J is TRBJ2-3 and V is TRBV10-3; D could derive from TRBD1 or TRBD2 (5 bases each). CDR1 is ENHRY, CDR2 SYGVKD, per germline. Trimming pared 2 bases from V and 1 base from J, leaving 13 bases between. The CDR3 spans 16 residues. CDR3 nucleotides: TGTGCCATCAGTGAGACCCTCGTGGGGGGCACAGATACGCAGTATTTT. It codes for CAISETLVGGTDTQYF.

This clonotype was recorded at least ten times. The rearrangement joins TRBV28 to TRBJ2-7; no clear D gene. Germline V CDR1 and CDR2: MDHEN, SYDVKM. V lost 3 bases to trimming and J lost 0 bases, with 12 bases between them. The CDR3 has 15 amino acids. The CDR3 coding sequence is TGTGCCAGCAGTTTGTTGCGACCGAGCTCCTACGAGCAGTACTTC. Protein product: CASSLLRPSSYEQYF.

This clonotype was recorded at least ten times. V usage is TRBV10-1 and J usage is TRBJ2-5; unclear D gene. The CDR3 is made up of 14 amino acids. The V and J ends lost 0 bases and 5 bases respectively, with 10 bases between them. Germline-derived CDR1 and CDR2 are WNHNN and SYGVQD (reference sequence). The CDR3 loop is CASSESPFMETQYF. The CDR3 DNA is TGCGCCAGCAGTGAGTCGCCTTTTATGGAGACCCAGTACTTC.

V gene TRBV19 combines with J gene TRBJ2-2; 14 nucleotides match TRBD2. CDR1 and CDR2 (germline): LNHDA, SQIVND (reference sequence). J gave up 2 bases and V 0 bases, and 14 bases lay outside the gene matches. This CDR3 is 22 amino acids long. CDR3 loop: CASSIELTRGLAGGPNTGELFF. CDR3 DNA: TGTGCCAGTAGTATAGAACTTACCCGCGGACTAGCGGGAGGACCTAACACCGGGGAGCTGTTTTTT.

The sample holds a few counts of this clonotype. This chain links TRBV5-1 with TRBJ2-7; 10 bases are shared with TRBD2. The CDR3 has 16 residues. The V segment lost 0 bases and the J segment 3 bases; nucleotides outside the gene matches: 6. Germline-derived CDR1 and CDR2 are SGHRS and YFSETQ. CDR3 sequence reads: CASSLGVAGGNYEQYF. The DNA for the CDR3 is TGCGCCAGCAGCTTGGGGGTAGCGGGAGGTAACTACGAGCAGTACTTC.

This chain uses TRBV4-1 with TRBJ2-7; 9 positions agree with TRBD1. The CDR3 length is 15 residues. Trimming at V came to 3 bases and at J to 7 bases, leaving 10 bases not matched to a gene. Germline V lookup: CDR1 MGHRA, CDR2 YSYEKL. CDR3 bases: TGCGCCAGCAGCCACCCGGGACAGGGAGGGAGGGAGCAGTACTTC. It specifies CASSHPGQGGREQYF.

V is TRBV5-1 and J is TRBJ2-2; maybe TRBD2 (6 bases). The V end was cut by 4 bases, the J end by 3 bases, with 13 bases between. The CDR3 spans 15 residues. CDR1 SGHRS and CDR2 YFSETQ come from the germline V gene. This CDR3 reads CASSISGRDTGELFF. CDR3 coding DNA: TGCGCCAGCAGCATCTCCGGGAGAGACACCGGGGAGCTGTTTTTT.

This clonotype was observed many times. The chain carries TRBV30 and TRBJ2-7; tentatively, D is TRBD1 (6 bases). The CDR3 extends over 16 amino acids. V shed 5 bases and J shed 5 bases, with 25 bases lying between them. From germline, CDR1 is GTSNPN and CDR2 SVGIG (reference sequence). CDR3: CAWANYPRTVRNEQYF. The CDR3 DNA follows: TGTGCCTGGGCCAACTATCCCCGGACAGTCAGGAACGAGCAGTACTTC.

This clonotype was seen only a few times. The chain recombines TRBV12-3 or TRBV12-4 with TRBJ2-5; 8 nucleotides agree with TRBD2. Trimming removed 6 bases from V and 3 bases from J; junction bases left unmatched: 6. CDR3 size: 14 residues. The CDR3 nucleotides read TGTGCCAGCAGGGTGAGCGGGGGCAAAGAGACCCAGTACTTC. Its translation: CASRVSGGKETQYF.

This clonotype was observed at least ten times. This chain uses TRBV28 with TRBJ1-1; 8 bases agree with TRBD1. Germline V lookup: CDR1 MDHEN, CDR2 SYDVKM. This CDR3 has 15 amino acids. Trimming removed 5 bases from V and 1 base from J; junction bases left unmatched: 6. The CDR3 nucleotides are TGTGCCAGCAGTCTCAATACAGGGGGGAACACTGAAGCTTTCTTT. It specifies CASSLNTGGNTEAFF. The whole variable domain, filled in from reference TRBV28 and TRBJ1-1, reads DVKVTQSSRYLVKRTGEKVFLECVQDMDHENMFWYRQDPGLGLRLIYFSYDVKMKEKGDIPEGYSVSREKKERFSLILESASTNQTSMYLCASSLNTGGNTEAFFGQGTRLTVV.

Ten or more counts support this clonotype. CDR3 in DNA: TGTGCCAGCAGTTTTTGGCCGACCTACGAGCAGTACTTC. Translated: CASSFWPTYEQYF. The V and J genes are TRBV27 and TRBJ2-7; D call uncertain. Trimming shortened V by 3 bases and J by 2 bases, and 8 bases separated the two germline ends. The CDR3 covers 13 residues. From germline, CDR1 is MNHEY and CDR2 SMNVEV (reference sequence).

The chain links TRBV28 to TRBJ1-4; D possibly corresponds to TRBD1 (5 bases). Deletions cut 6 bases from V and 5 bases from J, with 7 bases between. Germline V gene data show CDR1 as MDHEN and CDR2 as SYDVKM. CDR3 length equals 12 residues. CDR3 sequence (DNA): TGTGCCAGCAGACGACAGAATGAAAAACTGTTTTTT. This codes for CASRRQNEKLFF. Full variable domain (rest looked up from reference TRBV28 and TRBJ1-4): DVKVTQSSRYLVKRTGEKVFLECVQDMDHENMFWYRQDPGLGLRLIYFSYDVKMKEKGDIPEGYSVSREKKERFSLILESASTNQTSMYLCASRRQNEKLFFGSGTQLSVL.

This clonotype was seen many times. At one boundary the junction diverges from the germline segment, which might be a read error. The V gene is TRBV7-7, the J gene TRBJ2-5, with TRBD2 as a possible D gene (6 bases). The CDR3 contains 15 residues. The germline V gene has CDR1 SSHAT and CDR2 FNYEAQ (reference sequence). The CDR3 DNA sequence: TGTGCTAGCAGCTTAGTGGCGGGGCACCAAGAGACCCAGTACTTC. Translation gives CASSLVAGHQETQYF. The variable domain in full, with the rest retrieved from reference TRBV7-7 and TRBJ2-5, is GAGVSQSPRYKVTKRGQDVTLRCDPISSHATLYWYQQALGQGPEFLTYFNYEAQPDKSGLPSDRFSAERPEGSISTLTIQRTEQRDSAMYRCASSLVAGHQETQYFGPGTRLLVL.

V is TRBV5-1 and J is TRBJ2-7; TRBD1 might be the D (6 bases). V shed 1 base and J shed 0 bases, with 11 bases lying between them. The CDR3 runs 15 residues. The germline V gene has CDR1 SGHRS and CDR2 YFSETQ. CDR3 coding DNA: TGCGCCAGCAGCTTGAAACAGGGTAGCTCCTACGAGCAGTACTTC. It is translated as CASSLKQGSSYEQYF.

This clonotype was seen at least ten times. V usage is TRBV20-1 and J usage is TRBJ2-2; TRBD2 agrees at 10 bases. Germline CDR1 is DFQATT and CDR2 is SNEGSKA (reference sequence). The CDR3 contains 14 residues. V was clipped by 3 bases and J by 9 bases; unmatched bases: 7. The CDR3 bases are TGCAGTGCTAGTACGGCTAGCGGGAGCAGGGAGCTGTTTTTT. Protein product: CSASTASGSRELFF.

Ten or more counts support this clonotype. The chain links TRBV3-1 to TRBJ1-2; a weak D match, TRBD1 (5 bases). Germline V gives CDR1 LGHDT, CDR2 YNNKEL (reference sequence). The CDR3 is 12 amino acids. The V gene lost 4 bases and the J gene lost 6 bases, with 9 bases spanning the gap. The CDR3 spells CASSRDSNGYTF. CDR3 DNA: TGTGCCAGCAGCCGCGACAGTAATGGCTACACCTTC. Based on the CDR3 plus reference TRBV3-1 and TRBJ1-2, the full variable domain is DTAVSQTPKYLVTQMGNDKSIKCEQNLGHDTMYWYKQDSKKFLKIMFSYNNKELIINETVPNRFSPKSPDKAHLNLHINSLELGDSAVYFCASSRDSNGYTFGSGTRLTVV.

At least ten counts were recorded for this clonotype. The rearrangement links TRBV7-8 to TRBJ2-7; unclear D gene. From germline, CDR1 is SGHVS and CDR2 FQNEAQ. This CDR3 region has 15 residues. Trimming removed 2 bases from V and 0 bases from J, with 11 bases in between. This chain's CDR3 is CASSLFGSHSYEQYF. The DNA for the CDR3 is TGTGCCAGCAGCTTATTCGGCAGCCACTCCTACGAGCAGTACTTC.